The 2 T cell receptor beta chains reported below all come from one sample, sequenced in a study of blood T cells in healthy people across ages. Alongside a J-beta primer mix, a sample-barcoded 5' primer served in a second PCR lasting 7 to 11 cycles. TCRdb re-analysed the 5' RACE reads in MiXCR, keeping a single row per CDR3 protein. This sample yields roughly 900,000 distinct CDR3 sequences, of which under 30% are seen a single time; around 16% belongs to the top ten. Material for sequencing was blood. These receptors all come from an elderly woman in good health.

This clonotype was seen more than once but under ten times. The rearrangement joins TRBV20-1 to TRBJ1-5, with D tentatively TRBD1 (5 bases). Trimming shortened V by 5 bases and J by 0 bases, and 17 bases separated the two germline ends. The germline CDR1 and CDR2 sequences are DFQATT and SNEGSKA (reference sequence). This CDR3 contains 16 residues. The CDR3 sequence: CSASPRQGISNQPQHF. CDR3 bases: TGCAGTGCTTCCCCCCGGCAGGGTATTAGCAATCAGCCCCAGCATTTT.

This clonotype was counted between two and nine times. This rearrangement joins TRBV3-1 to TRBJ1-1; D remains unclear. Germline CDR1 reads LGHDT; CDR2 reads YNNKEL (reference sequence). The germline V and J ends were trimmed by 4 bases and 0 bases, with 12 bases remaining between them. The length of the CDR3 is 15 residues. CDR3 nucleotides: TGTGCCAGCAGCCCCGGACTCCCCATGAACACTGAAGCTTTCTTT. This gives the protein CASSPGLPMNTEAFF. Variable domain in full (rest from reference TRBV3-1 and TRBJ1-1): DTAVSQTPKYLVTQMGNDKSIKCEQNLGHDTMYWYKQDSKKFLKIMFSYNNKELIINETVPNRFSPKSPDKAHLNLHINSLELGDSAVYFCASSPGLPMNTEAFFGQGTRLTVV.